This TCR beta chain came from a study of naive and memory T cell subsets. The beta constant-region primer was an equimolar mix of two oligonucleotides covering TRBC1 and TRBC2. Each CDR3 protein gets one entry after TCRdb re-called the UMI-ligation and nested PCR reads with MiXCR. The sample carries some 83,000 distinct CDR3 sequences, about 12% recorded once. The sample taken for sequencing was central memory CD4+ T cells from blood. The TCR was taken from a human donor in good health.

In nucleotides, the CDR3 is TGTGCCACCAGCAGAGAGGTAACAGAGACCCAGTACTTC. Its protein product is CATSREVTETQYF. The rearrangement uses TRBV15 and TRBJ2-5, with no clear D. The CDR3 length is 13 residues. Germline V gene data show CDR1 as LNHNV and CDR2 as YYDKDF (reference sequence). Deletions cut 0 bases from V and 4 bases from J, with 6 bases between.